Shown below are 7 T cell receptor beta chains from a single sample sequenced in a study of blood T cell repertoires in COVID-19. Assay used: immunoSEQ multiplex PCR; TCRdb lists only in-frame clones, some missing. The table has 300,000 or so clones, approximately 93% seen once; the top ten hold approximately 2.1%. The material sequenced was peripheral blood. The receptors shown here come from a woman aged 30 to 39 with COVID-19, enrolled during active disease.

This chain links TRBV12-2 with TRBJ1-2; the table's TRBD1 call for D was not verified on the DNA. TRBV12-2 is recorded as a pseudogene. This CDR3 region has 16 residues. CDR3 sequence (DNA): TGTGCAAGTCGCTTAGTTTTGGGCCGGACTAACTATGGCTACACCTTC. The encoded protein is CASRLVLGRTNYGYTF.

The rearrangement links TRBV27 to TRBJ1-3; D uncertain. This CDR3 contains 13 residues. V shed 3 bases and J shed 0 bases, with 3 bases lying between them. Germline CDR1 reads MNHEY; CDR2 reads SMNVEV (reference sequence). The CDR3 loop reads CASSFSSGNTIYF. The CDR3 bases are TGTGCCAGCAGTTTCAGCTCTGGAAACACCATATATTTT.

This sequence joins TRBV19 and TRBJ1-1; 7 bases are shared with TRBD1. Trimming cost V 6 bases and J 0 bases; bases outside gene matches: 4. CDR3 size: 14 residues. The V gene's germline CDR1 is LNHDA and CDR2 SQIVND (reference sequence). CDR3 DNA: TGTGCCAGTAGGAGGGACAGCCTGAACACTGAAGCTTTCTTT. The encoded protein is CASRRDSLNTEAFF.

This clone was picked up one time. The chain is built from TRBV11-3 and TRBJ2-2, with TRBD1 matching 10 bases. The CDR3 length is 15 residues. V lost 5 bases to trimming and J lost 2 bases; unmatched junction nucleotides: 2. Per the germline V gene, CDR1 is SGHNT and CDR2 is YENEEA. In DNA, the CDR3 is TGTGCCAGCAGCCGGGACAGGGGTAACACCGGGGAGCTGTTTTTT. Amino acids: CASSRDRGNTGELFF.

The V gene is TRBV19, the J gene TRBJ1-3; 8 nucleotides agree with TRBD1. V lost 3 bases to trimming and J lost 0 bases; unmatched junction nucleotides: 4. This CDR3 region has 16 residues. CDR1 and CDR2 (germline): LNHDA, SQIVND (reference sequence). CDR3 protein: CASSIRGPTSGNTIYF. The CDR3 coding sequence is TGTGCCAGTAGTATCAGGGGGCCAACCTCTGGAAACACCATATATTTT.

The chain uses TRBV15 and TRBJ2-7, with a possible D match to TRBD1 (5 bases). Germline assignment: CDR1 LNHNV and CDR2 YYDKDF (reference sequence). V lost 0 bases and J lost 7, with 16 bases in between. The CDR3 totals 15 residues. CDR3 coding DNA: TGTGCCACCAGCAGAGATGCAGACACGAAGGGGGAGCAGTACTTC. It yields the protein CATSRDADTKGEQYF.

The gene calls are TRBV7-2 and TRBJ2-7; 9 bases map to TRBD1. Germline CDR1 reads SGHTA; CDR2 reads FQGNSA. V was pared by 5 bases and J by 10 bases, with 6 bases of the junction left unmatched. The CDR3 consists of 12 residues. Here the CDR3 reads CASSPRTGDQYF. Written as DNA, the CDR3 is TGTGCCAGCAGCCCGCGGACAGGGGACCAGTACTTC.